These 26 T cell receptor beta chains were sequenced from one sample in a study of Graves' ophthalmopathy and Graves' hyperthyroidism. Beta-chain TCR CDR3 regions were amplified from RNA transcripts. First-round RT-PCR used HTBI primers; second-round multiplex PCR followed. One entry per CDR3 protein results from TCRdb running MiXCR on the multiplex PCR reads. The table shows some 1.1 million distinct CDR3 sequences, with less than 45% occurring only once. Sequencing was carried out using peripheral blood or thyroid tissue (not recorded which). All receptors come from an adult man with Graves' hyperthyroidism.

This clonotype was seen many times. The rearrangement uses TRBV10-2 and TRBJ2-7; 8 positions agree with TRBD2. V was clipped by 5 bases and J by 3 bases; unmatched bases: 6. There are 14 residues in the CDR3. The V gene's germline CDR1 is WSHSY and CDR2 SAAADI. DNA of the CDR3: TGCGCCAGCAGTCCCGCGGGAGGTGGCTACGAGCAGTACTTC. Translated, it gives CASSPAGGGYEQYF.

The J gene is TRBJ2-2, the V gene TRBV7-2, with 10 bases identical to TRBD1. V was pared by 5 bases and J by 6 bases, with 6 bases of the junction left unmatched. This CDR3 is 15 amino acids long. Germline V lookup: CDR1 SGHTA, CDR2 FQGNSA. The CDR3 DNA follows: TGTGCCAGCAGCAGGACAGGGGGGCGGGCCGGGGAGCTGTTTTTT. This codes for CASSRTGGRAGELFF.

The table lists this clonotype with many counts. The chain employs TRBV7-3 and TRBJ2-7, with D possibly being TRBD1 (5 bases). The CDR3 covers 16 residues. V shed 5 bases and J shed 2 bases, with 19 bases lying between them. In germline, CDR1 is SGHTA, CDR2 FQGTGA. The chain's CDR3 is CASSQQPRAPAYEQYF. DNA for the CDR3: TGTGCCAGCAGCCAACAGCCCAGGGCCCCAGCCTACGAGCAGTACTTC.

The chain has TRBV9 and TRBJ1-1; TRBD1 matches 12 bases. The J segment lost 3 bases and the V segment lost 4 bases, leaving 7 bases of the junction unmatched. Germline V lookup: CDR1 SGDLS, CDR2 YYNGEE. This CDR3 is 16 amino acids long. The CDR3 bases are TGTGCCAGCAGCCCACGGGACAGGGGGCAGGACACTGAAGCTTTCTTT. Translating gives CASSPRDRGQDTEAFF.

As regards this clonotype: A clone one base away is much larger, so this may be a read error. The chain couples TRBV14 to TRBJ1-2; D is possibly TRBD1 (6 bases). There are 13 residues in the CDR3. Per germline, CDR1 SGHDN and CDR2 FVKESK. The CDR3 sequence is CASGQEPRGGYTF. DNA for the CDR3: TGTGCCAGCGGCCAAGAGCCCAGGGGTGGCTACACCTTC.

Ten or more counts support this clonotype. The chain carries TRBV7-2 and TRBJ1-1; 8 positions agree with TRBD1. V shed 5 bases and J 5 bases; nucleotides not matched to a gene: 7. CDR1 SGHTA and CDR2 FQGNSA come from the germline V gene. This CDR3 has 14 amino acids. The CDR3 bases are TGTGCCAGCAGCGCACAGGGGGTTAGGACTGAAGCTTTCTTT. The encoded protein is CASSAQGVRTEAFF.

This clonotype was found many times. This rearrangement joins TRBV5-8 to TRBJ1-5, with TRBD1 matching 8 bases. There are 12 residues in the CDR3. Germline lookup yields CDR1 SGHTS and CDR2 YDEGEE. V gave up 3 bases and J gave up 15 bases; unmatched junction bases: 8. The CDR3 DNA follows: TGTGCCAGCAGCTCGGACATGGACAGGGCGCATTTT. It codes for CASSSDMDRAHF. The full variable domain, in which reference TRBV5-8 and TRBJ1-5 provide the parts outside the CDR3, is EAGVTQSPTHLIKTRGQQATLRCSPISGHTSVYWYQQALGLGLQFLLWYDEGEERNRGNFPPRFSGRQFPNYSSELNVNALELEDSALYLCASSSDMDRAHFGDGTRLSIL.

The chain employs TRBV2 and TRBJ1-2, with D hard to call. Trimming took 4 bases from V and 7 from J, leaving 13 bases between them. Germline V lookup: CDR1 SNHLY, CDR2 FYNNEI. This CDR3 is 13 amino acids long. This CDR3 is CASSGRGVAGYTF. For the CDR3, the DNA is TGTGCCAGCAGTGGACGGGGAGTGGCTGGCTACACCTTC.

This clonotype has at least ten counts. The chain recombines TRBV9 with TRBJ2-7, with D maybe TRBD1 (7 bases). This CDR3 is built from 14 residues. V was cut by 0 bases and J by 2 bases, with 9 bases left in between. In germline, CDR1 is SGDLS, CDR2 YYNGEE. The CDR3, as DNA: TGTGCCAGCAGCGTAGGCAGGGGGGCCTACGAGCAGTACTTC. Amino acid sequence: CASSVGRGAYEQYF.

This clonotype was observed at least ten times. The chain uses TRBV2 and TRBJ1-5; D is unresolved. The length of the CDR3 is 14 residues. CDR1 is SNHLY, CDR2 FYNNEI, per germline. The ends were cut back, 5 bases at V and 5 bases at J, with 13 bases in the middle. CDR3 in amino acids: CASSPDRWDQPQHF. The CDR3 coding sequence is TGTGCCAGCAGTCCGGACCGATGGGATCAGCCCCAGCATTTT.

The sample holds a few counts of this clonotype. The V and J genes are TRBV7-2 and TRBJ2-3; D is unclear. Germline V gives CDR1 SGHTA, CDR2 FQGNSA. The CDR3 contains 15 residues. V dropped 5 bases and J dropped 0 bases, with 12 bases sitting between them. The CDR3 loop reads CASSQTISSTDTQYF. In nucleotides, the CDR3 is TGTGCCAGCAGCCAGACAATTAGTAGCACAGATACGCAGTATTTT.

V and J are TRBV7-9 and TRBJ2-3; the D is unclear. The germline V and J ends were trimmed by 8 bases and 4 bases, with 7 bases remaining between them. In germline, CDR1 is SEHNR, CDR2 FQNEAQ (reference sequence). The CDR3 totals 11 residues. CDR3 coding DNA: TGTGCCAGCGCTCTGGCAGATACGCAGTATTTT. This encodes CASALADTQYF.

This clonotype was picked up many times. The chain uses TRBV7-2 and TRBJ1-1; D is perhaps TRBD1 (5 bases). From germline, CDR1 is SGHTA and CDR2 FQGNSA. CDR3 length equals 14 residues. Between the trimmed V and J ends, which lost 5 bases and 1 base, there was a span of 11 bases. CDR3 sequence reads: CASSPGGWNTEAFF. The CDR3 region has the DNA TGTGCCAGCAGCCCTGGGGGTTGGAACACTGAAGCTTTCTTT.

This clonotype was counted only a few times. V usage is TRBV6-5 and J usage is TRBJ2-7; TRBD1 agrees at 9 bases. Germline lookup yields CDR1 MNHEY and CDR2 SVGAGI. Trimming at V came to 0 bases and at J to 3 bases, leaving 3 bases not matched to a gene. The CDR3 is 15 amino acids. The DNA for the CDR3 is TGTGCCAGCAGTTACTCTTGGACAGGGGACTACGAGCAGTACTTC. Its protein is CASSYSWTGDYEQYF.

This chain links TRBV25-1 with TRBJ1-6; no firm D call. The CDR3 totals 13 residues. Germline V gene sequence: CDR1 MGHDK, CDR2 SYGVNS. The V gene lost 8 bases and the J gene lost 4 bases, with 9 bases spanning the gap. DNA for the CDR3: TGTGCCAGCTTGACGGAATATAATTCACCCCTCCACTTT. Its protein is CASLTEYNSPLHF.

Concerning this clonotype: This may stem from a read error, because a much larger clone lies one nucleotide away. The chain employs TRBV7-9 and TRBJ2-7; D not certain. This CDR3 has 12 residues. Germline V gene lookup returns CDR1 SEHNR and CDR2 FQNEAQ (reference sequence). The CDR3 region is CDSSADVYEQYF. The CDR3 region has the DNA TGTGACAGCAGCGCGGACGTCTACGAGCAGTACTTC.

The J gene is TRBJ2-5, the V gene TRBV11-2; possible D gene TRBD1, 5 bases. V was pared by 3 bases and J by 7 bases, with 12 bases between. Germline V gene lookup returns CDR1 SGHAT and CDR2 FQNNGV. The CDR3 runs to 13 residues. CDR3 protein: CASSLTQGGTQYF. For the CDR3, the DNA is TGTGCCAGCAGCTTGACCCAGGGTGGGACCCAGTACTTC.

The chain combines TRBV30 with TRBJ1-3; a possible D gene is TRBD1 (5 bases). The V gene's germline CDR1 is GTSNPN and CDR2 SVGIG (reference sequence). The V end lost 8 bases, the J end lost 1 base, and 12 bases lay between the germline ends. CDR3 length: 13 amino acids. Here the CDR3 DNA reads TGTGCCGCGGTGTGGGGGTCTGGAAACACCATATATTTT. It is translated as CAAVWGSGNTIYF.

Of note for this clonotype: Since a much larger clone is just one base distant, this may be a read error. V and J are TRBV4-3 and TRBJ1-2; D call uncertain. The germline gives CDR1 LGHNA, CDR2 YSLEER. The CDR3 has 14 residues. The CDR3 region is CASIQDWENYGYTF. The CDR3 nucleotides are TGCGCCAGCATCCAAGACTGGGAGAACTATGGCTACACCTTC.

The sample holds one count of this clonotype. V usage is TRBV9 and J usage is TRBJ2-7, with 7 nucleotides matching TRBD2. CDR3 length equals 14 residues. Germline trimming cut 1 base from V and 2 bases from J; bases unmatched to any gene: 3. Germline V gives CDR1 SGDLS, CDR2 YYNGEE. CDR3 protein: CASSVRSGTYEQYF. CDR3 DNA sequence: TGTGCCAGCAGCGTAAGGAGCGGGACCTACGAGCAGTACTTC.

V usage is TRBV25-1 and J usage is TRBJ1-2, with 7 bases lining up with TRBD1. Germline CDR1 and CDR2: MGHDK and SYGVNS. The CDR3 sequence is 18 residues long. Trimming cost V 10 bases and J 2 bases; bases outside gene matches: 22. The CDR3: CATNQAPIQGLVNYGYTF. CDR3 DNA sequence: TGTGCCACCAACCAGGCTCCTATACAGGGGCTGGTCAACTATGGCTACACCTTC.

This clonotype came up a few times. The chain joins TRBV20-1 to TRBJ1-6; D is possibly TRBD1 (5 bases). The germline V and J ends were trimmed by 3 bases and 0 bases, with 12 bases remaining between them. CDR3 length: 16 residues. Germline CDR1 DFQATT, CDR2 SNEGSKA (reference sequence). CDR3 loop: CSASRGPPSYNSPLHF. The CDR3 nucleotides read TGCAGTGCTAGTAGGGGCCCCCCCTCCTATAATTCACCCCTCCACTTT.

This chain joins TRBV28 and TRBJ1-1, with D possibly being TRBD1 (6 bases). Trimming removed 11 bases from V and 5 bases from J, with 18 bases in between. The CDR3 has 13 amino acids. From germline, CDR1 is MDHEN and CDR2 SYDVKM. The CDR3 region is CAGPGVRGTEAFF. The CDR3 DNA reads as TGTGCCGGGCCGGGGGTAAGGGGGACTGAAGCTTTCTTT.

There are many counts of this clonotype. This rearrangement joins TRBV20-1 to TRBJ1-2; no definite D call. Germline V gives CDR1 DFQATT, CDR2 SNEGSKA (reference sequence). The CDR3 is 13 residues long. Trimming took off 6 bases at V and 3 bases at J, with 14 bases between the two ends. CDR3 sequence: CSARKGRDYGYTF. The CDR3 region has the DNA TGCAGTGCCAGGAAAGGTCGTGACTATGGCTACACCTTC.

The genes are TRBV10-2 and TRBJ2-7; D is perhaps TRBD1 (7 bases). The CDR3 extends over 17 amino acids. CDR1 is WSHSY, CDR2 SAAADI, per germline. With 7 bases removed from V and 0 bases from J, the gap between germline ends came to 22 bases. The CDR3: CASNLKLTGEDSYEQYF. DNA for the CDR3: TGCGCCAGCAACCTTAAGCTAACAGGGGAGGACTCCTACGAGCAGTACTTC.

Details on this clonotype: The CDR3 does not end in the conserved phenylalanine or tryptophan, so this is likely a read error. The rearrangement uses TRBV7-2 and TRBJ1-2, with a tentative D call TRBD1 (5 bases). Trimming cost V 5 bases and J 3 bases, with 13 bases left between them. CDR1 and CDR2 (germline): SGHTA, FQGNSA. This CDR3 contains 14 residues. CDR3 bases: TGTGCCAGCAGCCTACAGGAACAGCACTATGGCTACACCGTC. The encoded protein is CASSLQEQHYGYTV.